This TCR beta chain appears in the sequencing data of a study of vaccination and CD4 T cells after COVID-19. About the study: The authors exposed cells to overlapping spike peptides derived from SARS-CoV-2, HCoV-NL63, HCoV-OC43 and HCoV-229E. Controls had a CEFX pool, an HIV-1 Nef pool, or no peptide added.

With the Oncomine TCR Beta short-read assay, DNA from cultured CD4+ T cells was sequenced. From CD4+ T cells that had been cultured, genomic DNA was extracted. MiXCR, run by TCRdb on the PCR reads, gives a single entry per CDR3 protein. In the table there are around 10,000 distinct CDR3 sequences, roughly 31% of which are singletons. The treatment: approximately nine-day PBMC culture with coronavirus spike peptide pools or control peptides (ViraFEST assay). The unexposed donor gave CD4+ T cells before the COVID-19 pandemic (2011-2018). This clonotype was detected a few times. What it binds is not known. The V gene end was trimmed by 10 bases and the J gene end by 3 bases; junction bases not matched to a gene: 7. The CDR3 loop spans 13 amino acids. Germline V gene lookup returns CDR1 KGHDR and CDR2 SFDVKD.

The TCR was taken from a human donor in good health. What was sequenced was CD4+ T cells from blood, cultured in vitro. This chain connects TRBV24-1 to TRBJ2-7; 8 bases fit TRBD1. CDR3 coding DNA: TGTGCCACTTCCGGGACAGGAGTCTACGAGCAGTACTTC. It is translated as CATSGTGVYEQYF.